This is a list of T cell receptor beta chains from one sample in a study of T cell repertoires in cytomegalovirus infection. TCRdb redid the calling of the reads with MiXCR, one entry per CDR3 protein. The data hold fewer than 900,000 distinct CDR3 sequences, with 25% to 30% observed a single time. The antigens of these receptors remain unknown. Sample: cultured CD8+ T cells from PBMCs, taken from culture after CMV antigen stimulation. These receptors were collected from a human donor in good health (CMV status not recorded). Some clones in this sample may be carry-over from other donors' samples. CDR3s include the opening cysteine and the closing phenylalanine or tryptophan. D genes are given only for firm matches. Not all rows give a size; the values are once, few, many and, for expanded clones, a class.

v_call	clone_size	d_call	j_call	cdr3_aa	cdr3_nt
TRBV7-6	.	TRBD1	TRBJ2-1	CASSRTGIEQFF	TGTGCCAGCAGCCGGACAGGGATTGAGCAGTTCTTC
TRBV7-6	.	.	TRBJ1-4	CASSLGRSSLTNEKLFF	TGTGCCAGCAGCTTAGGGAGGAGCTCACTCACTAATGAAAAACTGTTTTTT
TRBV6-5	many	.	TRBJ1-2	CASSYSVLTDGYTF	TGTGCCAGCAGTTACTCCGTGCTGACTGATGGCTACACCTTC
TRBV7-2	many	TRBD2	TRBJ2-3	CASSFGLAGSSTDTQYF	TGTGCCAGCAGCTTTGGACTAGCGGGTTCTAGCACAGATACGCAGTATTTT
TRBV7-2	many	TRBD1	TRBJ2-5	CASSSTGAPRETQYF	TGTGCCAGCAGCTCTACAGGGGCCCCCCGGGAGACCCAGTACTTC
TRBV19	.	TRBD1	TRBJ1-5	CASSIVAGGYNQPQHF	TGTGCCAGTAGTATAGTAGCAGGGGGCTACAATCAGCCCCAGCATTTT
TRBV12-5	.	.	TRBJ2-2	CASGLVLPSTGELFF	TGTGCTAGTGGTTTGGTACTCCCCTCCACCGGGGAGCTGTTTTTT
TRBV5-5	few	.	TRBJ1-1	CASSPDPLPPAFF	TGTGCCAGCAGCCCGGACCCGTTGCCGCCGGCTTTCTTT
TRBV23-1	.	.	TRBJ2-7	CASSQKGYEQYF	TGCGCCAGCAGTCAAAAGGGGTACGAGCAGTACTTC
TRBV12-3/TRBV12-4	few	.	TRBJ1-5	CASSFPPGEGSNQPQHF	TGTGCCAGCAGTTTTCCCCCAGGGGAAGGTAGCAATCAGCCCCAGCATTTT
TRBV4-3	.	.	TRBJ1-1	CASSHNSGNTEAFF	TGCGCCAGCAGCCACAATTCGGGGAACACTGAAGCTTTCTTT